The next 30 T cell receptor beta chains were all read from a single sample in a study of OX40 agonist ivuxolimab in advanced cancers. The data were produced by immunoSEQ multiplex PCR, yet TCRdb's version contains in-frame clones alone and is incomplete. The repertoire holds about 80,000 clones, with roughly 81% as singletons. Sample: CD4+ or CD8+ T cells sorted from blood, taken in a trial of the OX40 agonist ivuxolimab. All receptors come from an adult with an advanced solid tumor such as melanoma, head and neck, liver or kidney cancer.

The chain has TRBV19 and TRBJ2-3, with D maybe TRBD2 (6 bases). The CDR3 sequence is 14 residues long. Germline V gene data show CDR1 as LNHDA and CDR2 as SQIVND (reference sequence). V lost 5 bases and J lost 0, with 9 bases in between. The CDR3 nucleotides read TGTGCCAGTAGTTTCGCGGGGAGCACAGATACGCAGTATTTT. Translating it yields CASSFAGSTDTQYF.

The chain recombines TRBV30 with TRBJ2-2, with D possibly matching TRBD1 (6 bases). This CDR3 is 13 amino acids long. CDR1 and CDR2 from the germline V gene are GTSNPN and SVGIG (reference sequence). V gave up 3 bases and J gave up 4 bases, with 9 bases separating them. CDR3 DNA: TGTGCCTGGAGGGGACATTTCACCGGGGAGCTGTTTTTT. This codes for CAWRGHFTGELFF.

This clone was counted a single time. J is TRBJ2-1 and V is TRBV5-1; D unclear. CDR1 is SGHRS and CDR2 is YFSETQ in the germline V gene. Trimming took 0 bases from V and 3 from J, leaving 7 bases between them. The CDR3 spans 14 residues. The CDR3 coding sequence is TGCGCCAGCAGCTTGGGCCCGCGCTACAATGAGCAGTTCTTC. Its protein is CASSLGPRYNEQFF.

V gene TRBV4-2 combines with J gene TRBJ1-2; D gene unclear. The ends were cut back, 4 bases at V and 4 bases at J, with 7 bases in the middle. The CDR3 is 12 amino acids. Germline assignment: CDR1 LGHNA and CDR2 YNFKEQ. This CDR3 reads CASSPGSYGYTF. The CDR3 nucleotides are TGTGCCAGCAGCCCGGGATCCTATGGCTACACCTTC.

The chain joins TRBV6-4 to TRBJ2-1; 14 nucleotides match TRBD2. The CDR3 is 15 residues long. The V gene's germline CDR1 is MRHNA and CDR2 SNTAGT. V was pared by 5 bases and J by 8 bases, with 5 bases of the junction left unmatched. DNA of the CDR3: TGTGCCAGCAGTCCGACTAGCGGGGGGGAGGATGAGCAGTTCTTC. As protein: CASSPTSGGEDEQFF.

The CDR3 is CASSYSGEEAQPQHF. In DNA, the CDR3 is TGTGCCAGTAGTTATTCTGGGGAAGAGGCTCAGCCCCAGCATTTT. The chain employs TRBV19 and TRBJ1-5; no clear D gene. Trimming shortened V by 5 bases and J by 6 bases, and 17 bases separated the two germline ends. Germline lookup yields CDR1 LNHDA and CDR2 SQIVND (reference sequence). The CDR3 runs to 15 residues.

The J gene is TRBJ2-2, the V gene TRBV25-1, with 7 bases lining up with TRBD2. This CDR3 region has 14 residues. The V and J ends lost 9 bases and 1 base, in that order; junction bases with no gene match: 5. Germline V lookup: CDR1 MGHDK, CDR2 SYGVNS. CDR3 sequence (DNA): TGTGCCAGTGGCGGGAGACTGAACACCGGGGAGCTGTTTTTT. Its protein is CASGGRLNTGELFF.

This clone was seen a few times. The V and J genes are TRBV2 and TRBJ1-2; D gene unclear. Trimming removed 7 bases at V and 5 bases at J, with 11 bases between. CDR1 and CDR2 from the germline V gene are SNHLY and FYNNEI. The CDR3 is made up of 12 amino acids. The CDR3 reads CASTRQQYGYTF. CDR3 DNA: TGTGCCAGCACTCGGCAACAGTATGGCTACACCTTC.

J is TRBJ1-4 and V is TRBV5-1; D is ambiguous. CDR3 size: 13 residues. V dropped 4 bases and J dropped 4 bases, with 8 bases sitting between them. Germline CDR1 SGHRS, CDR2 YFSETQ. The CDR3 sequence is CASSSQNNEKLFF. The CDR3 DNA sequence: TGCGCCAGCAGCAGTCAGAATAATGAAAAACTGTTTTTT.

V usage is TRBV28 and J usage is TRBJ1-5; tentatively, D is TRBD1 (6 bases). The V gene's germline CDR1 is MDHEN and CDR2 SYDVKM. The germline V and J ends were trimmed by 5 bases and 5 bases, with 7 bases remaining between them. The CDR3 covers 12 residues. The CDR3 protein is CASSGQYQPQHF. As DNA, the CDR3 is TGTGCCAGCAGTGGACAGTATCAGCCCCAGCATTTT.

About this clone itself: One junction end disagrees with the germline gene, perhaps due to a read error. The chain recombines TRBV28 with TRBJ1-5, with a tentative D call TRBD1 (6 bases). This CDR3 is built from 13 residues. In germline, CDR1 is MDHEN, CDR2 SYDVKM. The CDR3 here is CALGGQGYQPQHF. Here the CDR3 DNA reads TGCGCTCTGGGGGGGCAGGGGTATCAGCCCCAGCATTTT.

The chain has TRBV5-1 and TRBJ1-5; possibly TRBD1 for D (5 bases). The germline V gene has CDR1 SGHRS and CDR2 YFSETQ. This CDR3 has 15 amino acids. Trimming left V 5 bases short and J 2 bases short, with 14 bases between. For the CDR3, the DNA is TGCGCCAGCAGGGTAGATGGGGGAGGCAATCAGCCCCAGCATTTT. This encodes CASRVDGGGNQPQHF. The full variable domain, its missing parts supplied by reference TRBV5-1 and TRBJ1-5, is KAGVTQTPRYLIKTRGQQVTLSCSPISGHRSVSWYQQTPGQGLQFLFEYFSETQRNKGNFPGRFSGRQFSNSRSEMNVSTLELGDSALYLCASRVDGGGNQPQHFGDGTRLSIL.

This chain joins TRBV4-1 and TRBJ2-3; D perhaps matches TRBD2 (6 bases). The CDR3 runs to 19 residues. V was shortened by 2 bases and J by 5 bases, with 26 bases between the two germline ends. The germline V gene encodes CDR1 MGHRA and CDR2 YSYEKL. This CDR3 reads CASSQQGNPVGGYGDTQYF. CDR3 coding DNA: TGCGCCAGCAGCCAACAAGGGAATCCCGTTGGGGGGTATGGAGATACGCAGTATTTT.

V usage is TRBV27 and J usage is TRBJ2-1; weak D call: TRBD2 (5 bases). Trimming stripped 5 bases from V and 2 bases from J, with 7 bases between. This CDR3 spans 13 amino acids. Germline CDR1 MNHEY, CDR2 SMNVEV (reference sequence). The CDR3 here is CASSSSAYNEQFF. The CDR3 DNA reads as TGTGCCAGCAGTAGTAGCGCCTACAATGAGCAGTTCTTC.

A single count supports this clone. The V call is TRBV7-2, the J call TRBJ2-7; the match to TRBD2 covers 7 bases. Germline V gene lookup returns CDR1 SGHTA and CDR2 FQGNSA. This CDR3 has 15 residues. V was pared by 3 bases and J by 0 bases, with 5 bases of the junction left unmatched. The CDR3 sequence is CASSFSGLSSYEQYF. The CDR3 nucleotides read TGTGCCAGCAGCTTTAGCGGGCTGAGCTCCTACGAGCAGTACTTC.

The V gene is TRBV29-1, the J gene TRBJ1-1, with D possibly TRBD1 on 5 matching bases. Trimming took 3 bases from V and 5 from J, leaving 10 bases between them. CDR1 and CDR2 (germline): SQVTM, ANQGSEA. The CDR3 runs to 12 residues. In DNA, the CDR3 is TGCAGCGTTGAGGGGGGTCAGACTGAAGCTTTCTTT. This encodes CSVEGGQTEAFF.

The V and J genes are TRBV5-6 and TRBJ2-5; D unresolved. The V and J ends lost 1 base and 0 bases respectively, with 4 bases between them. Germline CDR1 reads SGHDT; CDR2 reads YYEEEE. The CDR3 runs 13 residues. The CDR3 DNA follows: TGTGCCAGCAGCTTGACGTACCAAGAGACCCAGTACTTC. Encoded protein: CASSLTYQETQYF.

This clone has only a few counts. V gene TRBV5-1 combines with J gene TRBJ1-4; D may be TRBD1 (5 bases). The CDR3 extends over 15 amino acids. Germline CDR1 is SGHRS and CDR2 is YFSETQ. Trimming left V 7 bases short and J 3 bases short, with 16 bases between. The CDR3 spells CASGITGSANEKLFF. The CDR3 DNA follows: TGCGCCAGCGGTATCACAGGATCCGCTAATGAAAAACTGTTTTTT.

This clone has only one observation. The rearrangement uses TRBV5-4 and TRBJ1-4; the D gene is possibly TRBD1 (5 bases). Germline V gene lookup returns CDR1 SGHNT and CDR2 YYREEE (reference sequence). CDR3 length: 16 amino acids. Trimming pared 0 bases from V and 4 bases from J, leaving 13 bases between. The chain's CDR3 is CASSLGGFRNNEKLFF. The DNA for the CDR3 is TGTGCCAGCAGCTTGGGGGGCTTCCGAAATAATGAAAAACTGTTTTTT.

The genes are TRBV5-1 and TRBJ2-3; 14 bases map to TRBD2. The CDR3 sequence is 17 residues long. The germline CDR1 and CDR2 sequences are SGHRS and YFSETQ. Trimming at V came to 4 bases and at J to 2 bases, leaving 6 bases not matched to a gene. The CDR3 nucleotides read TGCGCCAGCAGCCTAAGGACTAGCGGGGGGCACACAGATACGCAGTATTTT. Protein: CASSLRTSGGHTDTQYF.

The chain recombines TRBV5-1 with TRBJ2-7, with D possibly TRBD2 on 7 matching bases. Germline-derived CDR1 and CDR2 are SGHRS and YFSETQ. Trimming took off 3 bases at V and 1 base at J, with 14 bases between the two ends. CDR3 length: 15 residues. This chain's CDR3 is CASSSGTTGSYEQYF. The CDR3 nucleotides read TGCGCCAGCAGCTCTGGGACTACAGGGTCCTACGAGCAGTACTTC.

The chain has TRBV19 and TRBJ1-2, with TRBD1 identical over 7 bases. Germline-derived CDR1 and CDR2 are LNHDA and SQIVND (reference sequence). This CDR3 comprises 15 residues. J was trimmed by 6 bases and V by 0 bases; bases with no gene match: 7. CDR3: CASSIDETGYHGYTF. CDR3 sequence (DNA): TGTGCCAGTAGTATAGACGAGACAGGGTACCATGGCTACACCTTC.

The V and J genes are TRBV19 and TRBJ2-5; 7 bases are shared with TRBD1. The J call may be faulty, since TRBJ2-7 better matches the DNA end. The CDR3 loop spans 13 amino acids. The germline gives CDR1 LNHDA, CDR2 SQIVND (reference sequence). CDR3 protein: CASSIGNRGEQYF. In DNA form, the CDR3 reads TGTGCCAGTAGTATCGGCAACAGGGGCGAGCAGTACTTC.

The CDR3 region has the DNA TGTGCCAGCAGCTTAAGAGGGGGCCGGAGGAATGAGCAGTTCTTC. This translates into CASSLRGGRRNEQFF. The gene calls are TRBV4-2 and TRBJ2-1; 7 bases are shared with TRBD1. The germline V gene has CDR1 LGHNA and CDR2 YNFKEQ. The length of the CDR3 is 15 residues. V shed 5 bases and J 7 bases; nucleotides not matched to a gene: 11.

Notes on this clone: Compared with germline, one end of the junction differs, possibly owing to a read error. This chain uses TRBV27 with TRBJ1-1; tentatively, D is TRBD1 (5 bases). CDR1 is MNHEY, CDR2 SMNVEV, per germline (reference sequence). The CDR3 consists of 15 residues. CDR3 sequence reads: CASSVSGTSNTEAFF. CDR3 nucleotides: TGTGCCAGCAGTGTATCGGGGACGTCCAACACTGAAGCTTTCTTT.

The CDR3 nucleotides are TGTGCCAGCAGCTTAGTGAGTTTCGGGGAGGATACGCAGTATTTT. Translating it yields CASSLVSFGEDTQYF. V and J are TRBV7-2 and TRBJ2-3; perhaps TRBD2 as D (5 bases). V lost 1 base and J lost 6, with 14 bases in between. Germline lookup yields CDR1 SGHTA and CDR2 FQGNSA. The CDR3 runs 15 residues.

The chain carries TRBV7-9 and TRBJ1-1; TRBD1 aligns across 9 bases. CDR3 size: 14 residues. Germline assignment: CDR1 SEHNR and CDR2 FQNEAQ (reference sequence). The ends lost 5 bases at V and 4 bases at J; junction bases unmatched: 5. The CDR3 protein is CASSPQTGGTEAFF. CDR3 DNA: TGTGCCAGCAGCCCCCAGACAGGGGGCACTGAAGCTTTCTTT. Full variable domain (missing parts from reference TRBV7-9 and TRBJ1-1): DTGVSQNPRHKITKRGQNVTFRCDPISEHNRLYWYRQTLGQGPEFLTYFQNEAQLEKSRLLSDRFSAERPKGSFSTLEIQRTEQGDSAMYLCASSPQTGGTEAFFGQGTRLTVV.

The chain joins TRBV5-1 to TRBJ2-5; D might be TRBD1 or TRBD2, each matching 5 bases. In germline, CDR1 is SGHRS, CDR2 YFSETQ. Trimming removed 2 bases at V and 2 bases at J, with 10 bases between. This CDR3 comprises 14 residues. The CDR3 DNA is TGCGCCAGCAGCTTCGGGACCAAACAAGAGACCCAGTACTTC. This sequence encodes CASSFGTKQETQYF.

The V gene is TRBV5-4, the J gene TRBJ1-2; tentatively, D is TRBD1 (6 bases). The germline V gene encodes CDR1 SGHNT and CDR2 YYREEE (reference sequence). The CDR3 length is 14 residues. The V end lost 5 bases, the J end lost 6 bases, and 17 bases lay between the germline ends. CDR3: CASSQKLQGNGYTF. The CDR3 DNA is TGTGCCAGCAGTCAAAAGTTACAGGGAAATGGCTACACCTTC. Complete variable domain (other parts from reference TRBV5-4 and TRBJ1-2): ETGVTQSPTHLIKTRGQQVTLRCSSQSGHNTVSWYQQALGQGPQFIFQYYREEENGRGNFPPRFSGLQFPNYSSELNVNALELDDSALYLCASSQKLQGNGYTFGSGTRLTVV.

This clone was detected many times. The CDR3 loop reads CASSGRAAGYTF. CDR3 DNA: TGTGCCAGCAGTGGGAGGGCTGCGGGCTACACCTTC. The rearrangement uses TRBV2 and TRBJ1-2, with unresolved D. With 4 bases removed from V and 8 bases from J, the gap between germline ends came to 11 bases. CDR1 is SNHLY and CDR2 is FYNNEI in the germline V gene. This CDR3 has 12 amino acids.